The clone carrying this T cell receptor (beta chain) was recorded many times. The antigen is not known. RNA transcripts provided the source from which TCR beta CDR3 regions were amplified. With the HTBI primer set, the TCR CDR3 went through a first round of RT-PCR. TCRdb re-analysed the multiplex PCR reads in MiXCR, keeping a single row per CDR3 protein. The data contain under 600,000 distinct CDR3 sequences, roughly 16% of them singletons. V was trimmed by 6 bases and J by 1 base, leaving 10 bases between them. Germline V gene data show CDR1 as SGHTA and CDR2 as FQGNSA. The CDR3 is made up of 13 amino acids. The sample comes from a study of T cells in Graves' hyperthyroidism and ophthalmopathy. Study information: At the time of initial diagnosis and before any treatment, peripheral blood was collected.

Disease lasting under 3 months, a NOSPECS grade of at least 4, and a Clinical Activity Score of at least 3 were features of the ophthalmopathy patients. Whole-study results and caveats: Most expanded thyroid clonotypes above 0.001 also appeared in blood. Separating ophthalmopathy from stable hyperthyroidism was achieved by a 13 V-J model.

The clonotype was recovered from a woman aged 40-49 years with Graves' ophthalmopathy. This rearrangement joins TRBV7-2 to TRBJ2-7; a weak D match, TRBD2 (5 bases). Sequenced: blood. The CDR3 DNA sequence: TGTGCCAGCAGGCCAAAGCGGTCCTACGAGCAGTACTTC. It is translated as CASRPKRSYEQYF.